This paragraph reports one T cell receptor beta chain. Its antigen is still unknown. The data were taken from a study of shared clonotypes between healthy human individuals. Study results and limitations: Naive CD4 clonotypes were shared across a handful of donors at roughly 5%.

Germline CDR1 reads MDHEN; CDR2 reads SYDVKM. With 5 bases removed from V and 5 bases from J, the gap between germline ends came to 13 bases. The CDR3 has 14 amino acids. This table comes from immunoSEQ multiplex PCR, and its TCRdb copy is limited to in-frame clones, with some not included. The sample holds 550,000 to 850,000 clones; 74% are singletons and the top ten take 1.7%. The receptor was isolated from a woman aged 25-40 years in good health. The V call is TRBV28, the J call TRBJ1-5; D is undetermined. Sequences were obtained from memory CD4+ T cells sorted from blood. Subset in this sample: CD45RA-negative fraction. CDR3 region: CASSPTSTDQPQHF. The CDR3, as DNA: TGTGCCAGCAGTCCGACGTCAACGGATCAGCCCCAGCATTTT. The full variable domain, in which reference TRBV28 and TRBJ1-5 provide the parts outside the CDR3, is DVKVTQSSRYLVKRTGEKVFLECVQDMDHENMFWYRQDPGLGLRLIYFSYDVKMKEKGDIPEGYSVSREKKERFSLILESASTNQTSMYLCASSPTSTDQPQHFGDGTRLSIL.